Following are 10 T cell receptor beta chains from one sample sequenced in a study of regulatory T cells in long-lasting Graves disease. Time point: newly diagnosed GD, antithyroid drugs for less than 3 months. Preparation of the TCR library used RNA extracted from PBMCs. Arm-PCR with iRepertoire HTBI primers amplified the CDR3 regions for these TCR beta libraries. TCRdb re-called the multiplex PCR reads with MiXCR, one entry per CDR3 protein. The data contain 440,000 or so distinct CDR3 sequences, about 15% of them singletons. This sample also belongs to another study, concerning T cells in Graves' hyperthyroidism and ophthalmopathy.

The sample in question was peripheral blood mononuclear cells (PBMCs), obtained at new diagnosis, from a patient treated with antithyroid drugs. The receptors were gathered from a woman under 40 with Graves disease.

This clonotype occurred many times. V is TRBV5-1 and J is TRBJ2-4; possible D gene TRBD1, 6 bases. From germline, CDR1 is SGHRS and CDR2 YFSETQ. This CDR3 spans 13 amino acids. V was pared by 5 bases and J by 6 bases, with 12 bases between. The CDR3 DNA reads as TGCGCCAGCAGTCAGGGGCCTCTAAACATTCAGTACTTC. It specifies CASSQGPLNIQYF.

This clonotype has at least ten counts. J is TRBJ2-5 and V is TRBV9; TRBD2 matches 11 bases. The CDR3 spans 17 residues. The trim removed 0 bases at V and 2 bases at J, leaving 6 bases unmatched. Germline lookup yields CDR1 SGDLS and CDR2 YYNGEE. The CDR3 DNA follows: TGTGCCAGCAGCGTAGGGGGACTAGCGGAGAAACAAGAGACCCAGTACTTC. Translating it yields CASSVGGLAEKQETQYF.

This clonotype was recorded at least ten times. The junction and the germline gene differ at one end; a read error may be behind it. The rearrangement links TRBV10-3 to TRBJ2-5, with D unclear. From germline, CDR1 is ENHRY and CDR2 SYGVKD. The CDR3 consists of 15 residues. The CDR3 bases are TGTGCCATCAGCGAGTCGGCGTATGGCCGTGAGACCCAGTACTTC. As protein: CAISESAYGRETQYF.

This clonotype was counted only a few times. A clone one base away is much larger, so this may be a read error. The conserved phenylalanine or tryptophan is not found at the CDR3 terminus, so this likely reflects a read error. The chain joins TRBV20-1 to TRBJ1-1; D might be TRBD1 (5 bases). This CDR3 spans 19 amino acids. The germline V gene encodes CDR1 DFQATT and CDR2 SNEGSKA (reference sequence). With 4 bases removed from V and 6 bases from J, the gap between germline ends came to 33 bases. In DNA form, the CDR3 reads TGCAGTGCTAAAGACTACCAAGCGCGGGGGTGGAATCGTTTCGCTGAAGCTTTCCTT. The encoded protein is CSAKDYQARGWNRFAEAFL.

This clonotype was recorded once. The rearrangement links TRBV15 to TRBJ2-6; D might be TRBD1 (5 bases). The V end was cut by 1 base, the J end by 2 bases, with 15 bases between. There are 18 residues in the CDR3. Germline V lookup: CDR1 LNHNV, CDR2 YYDKDF (reference sequence). The CDR3 region is CATSRAWTSLTGANVLTF. The DNA for the CDR3 is TGTGCCACCAGCAGAGCTTGGACATCCCTGACTGGGGCCAACGTCCTGACTTTC.

V usage is TRBV5-1 and J usage is TRBJ2-1; TRBD1 might be the D (6 bases). The CDR3 extends over 16 amino acids. CDR1 and CDR2 from the germline V gene are SGHRS and YFSETQ. Trimming removed 1 base at V and 0 bases at J, with 11 bases between. CDR3 loop: CASSLRGTYSYNEQFF. Here the CDR3 DNA reads TGCGCCAGCAGCTTGAGGGGGACCTACTCCTACAATGAGCAGTTCTTC. Full variable domain (missing parts from reference TRBV5-1 and TRBJ2-1): KAGVTQTPRYLIKTRGQQVTLSCSPISGHRSVSWYQQTPGQGLQFLFEYFSETQRNKGNFPGRFSGRQFSNSRSEMNVSTLELGDSALYLCASSLRGTYSYNEQFFGPGTRLTVL.

The chain employs TRBV30 and TRBJ2-3; TRBD2 aligns across 11 bases. Trimming removed 3 bases from V and 4 bases from J; junction bases left unmatched: 3. The germline CDR1 and CDR2 sequences are GTSNPN and SVGIG (reference sequence). The CDR3 has 14 amino acids. The CDR3 nucleotides read TGTGCCTGGAGATTAGCGGGAGGGCCAGATACGCAGTATTTT. Translation: CAWRLAGGPDTQYF. Based on the CDR3 plus reference TRBV30 and TRBJ2-3, the full variable domain is SQTIHQWPATLVQPVGSPLSLECTVEGTSNPNLYWYRQAAGRGLQLLFYSVGIGQISSEVPQNLSASRPQDRQFILSSKKLLLSDSGFYLCAWRLAGGPDTQYFGPGTRLTVL.

The table lists this clonotype with many counts. The gene calls are TRBV24-1 and TRBJ2-5; 7 bases fit TRBD1. The length of the CDR3 is 14 residues. CDR1 and CDR2 (germline): KGHDR, SFDVKD. V dropped 2 bases and J dropped 4; count of bases not matched to a gene: 3. The CDR3 DNA reads TGTGCCACCAGTGATTGGAGGACAGGAGAGACCCAGTACTTC. This sequence encodes CATSDWRTGETQYF.

This clonotype was counted ten times or more. This rearrangement joins TRBV20-1 to TRBJ2-3, with 8 bases that match TRBD2. This CDR3 contains 15 residues. Germline CDR1 and CDR2: DFQATT and SNEGSKA (reference sequence). V was pared by 6 bases and J by 4 bases, with 12 bases of the junction left unmatched. CDR3 bases: TGCAGTGCCCCGGGGGAGCGGGAGAACGCAGATACGCAGTATTTT. Protein sequence: CSAPGERENADTQYF.

This clonotype was found a few times. The CDR3 bases are TGTGCCAGCAGTGAATCAAAGGGGGAGAATTCACCCCTCCACTTT. Protein sequence: CASSESKGENSPLHF. The chain recombines TRBV25-1 with TRBJ1-6; TRBD1 might be the D (6 bases). Germline CDR1 is MGHDK and CDR2 is SYGVNS. The ends were cut back, 1 base at V and 7 bases at J, with 11 bases in the middle. The CDR3 is 15 residues long.